This TCR beta chain derives from a study of neoadjuvant anti-PD-1 for oral cavity cancer (dated by TCRdb to the early 2020s). Background on the whole study: Patients mostly received three to four biweekly doses of nivolumab at 3 mg/kg before curative-intent surgical resection. A fourth nivolumab dose was given around day 43 to patients without progression, and definitive surgical resection was performed in those patients on days 50-56. Responders were defined as patients with complete response, partial response or stable disease by RECIST 1.1; non-responders were defined as patients with progression. There were 12 to 13 patients in the parent correlative cohort, and the response rate was roughly 33%. The paper's findings and limits, for the study overall: TCR analyses included only a few patients per response group, and the authors called for larger cohorts for validation. After neoadjuvant nivolumab, non-responders showed significantly higher T cell clonality (Gini index) in PBMCs than responders did. A higher pretreatment blood Treg/Th17 ratio correlated with both higher pretreatment blood TCRbeta clonality and lower post-treatment tumor TCRbeta clonality.

A remark on this clone: Its antigen is currently not known. Per-base qualities were not stored, and no clone one base away is much larger.

The germline V end is reduced by 1 base and the J end by 8 bases; junction bases left unmatched: 6. The CDR3 has 14 amino acids, counting the end cysteine and phenylalanine. Only CDR3 DNA remains: 42 bases, in frame from the first base. According to the germline V gene (reference sequence), CDR1 reads GTSNPN and CDR2 reads SVGIG. For deep sequencing, each PBMC sample was run in six replicates, with libraries mostly built from 450 to 550 ng of input genomic DNA. The immunoSEQ hsTCRbeta kit was used to prepare TCRbeta libraries, following the manufacturer's instructions. An Illumina NovaSeq 6000 S4 flow cell was used to sequence the final libraries, which had first been combined to 3 nM. In the authors' own workflow: Raw data preprocessing and quality control were performed with the immunoSEQ Analyzer. The analysis was restricted to productive rearrangements, with each unique CDR3 amino acid sequence defining a clonotype. Repertoire clonality was estimated as the Gini-Simpson index, which was calculated using the R package tcR. Student's t test was used to compare Gini indices, and Pearson correlation was used to assess associations with tumor size change. This is the immuneACCESS table as TCRdb keeps it, with only in-frame sequences that have V and J called. A part of the clones is gone; compared with another copy, unresolved V genes explain less than half, and the rest is unexplained. That table gives V, J and clone size, and the DNA gave D and trimming. The sample has approximately 9,600 clones on record, about 60% of them singletons. The biggest ten clones account for around 4% of the sample.

The time point label for this specimen denotes: after neoadjuvant nivolumab, at surgical resection. Patients had been newly diagnosed with stage II-IVA oral cavity squamous cell carcinoma, and no prior systemic or radiation treatment had been given to the patients. The cohort was made up of patients with locally advanced, HPV-negative oral cavity squamous cell carcinoma. Peripheral blood mononuclear cells were analyzed directly and were not maintained or expanded in culture. The samples were obtained from a longitudinal correlative study of a single-arm phase II trial testing neoadjuvant nivolumab in oral cavity squamous cell carcinoma. Subject-matched pre- and post-treatment PBMCs and tumors from three responders and three non-responders were subjected to genomic DNA-based TCRbeta sequencing. Peripheral blood mononuclear cells were collected before nivolumab treatment and again after treatment, at the time of surgery. Genomic DNA was isolated from PBMCs using the Maxwell RSC DNA from Cells kit.

Sequencing used PBMCs, obtained after nivolumab (anti-PD-1) treatment. This TCR derives from a person between 40 and 79 years old with oral cavity squamous cell carcinoma. This chain joins TRBV30 to TRBJ1-4; the central 8 bases match TRBD1. CDR3 protein: CAWSGTGREEKLFF. The sequenced DNA: TGTGCCTGGAGTGGGACAGGGAGGGAGGAAAAACTGTTTTTT.